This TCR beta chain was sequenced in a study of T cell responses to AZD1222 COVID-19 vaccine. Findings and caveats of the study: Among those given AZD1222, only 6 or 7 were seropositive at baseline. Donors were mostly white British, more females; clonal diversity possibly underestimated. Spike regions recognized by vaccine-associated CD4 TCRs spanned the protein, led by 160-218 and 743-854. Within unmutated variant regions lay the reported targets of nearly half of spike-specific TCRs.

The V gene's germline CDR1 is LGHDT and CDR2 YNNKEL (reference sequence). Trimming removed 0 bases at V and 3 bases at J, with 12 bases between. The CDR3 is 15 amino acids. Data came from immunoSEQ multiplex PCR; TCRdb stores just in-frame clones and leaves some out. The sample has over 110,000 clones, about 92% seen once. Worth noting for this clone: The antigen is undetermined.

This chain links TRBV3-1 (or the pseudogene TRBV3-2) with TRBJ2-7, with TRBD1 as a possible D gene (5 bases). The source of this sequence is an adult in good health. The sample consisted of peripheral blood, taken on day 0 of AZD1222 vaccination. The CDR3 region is CASSQDDRSFYEQYF. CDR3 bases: TGTGCCAGCAGCCAAGACGACAGATCATTCTACGAGCAGTACTTC.